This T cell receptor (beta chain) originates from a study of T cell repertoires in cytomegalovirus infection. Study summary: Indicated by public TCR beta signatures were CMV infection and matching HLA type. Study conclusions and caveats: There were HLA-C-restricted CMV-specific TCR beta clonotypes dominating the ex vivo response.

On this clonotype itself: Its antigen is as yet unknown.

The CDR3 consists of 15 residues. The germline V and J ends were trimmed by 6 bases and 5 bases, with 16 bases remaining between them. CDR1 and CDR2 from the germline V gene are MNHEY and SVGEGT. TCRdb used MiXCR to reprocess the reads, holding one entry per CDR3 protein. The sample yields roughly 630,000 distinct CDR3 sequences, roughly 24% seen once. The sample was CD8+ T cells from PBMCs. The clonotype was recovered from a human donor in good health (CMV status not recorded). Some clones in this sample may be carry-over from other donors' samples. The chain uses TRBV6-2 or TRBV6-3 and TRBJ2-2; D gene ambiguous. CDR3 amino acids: CASSPSHPTTGELFF. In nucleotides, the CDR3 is TGTGCCAGCAGCCCCTCCCACCCGACAACCGGGGAGCTGTTTTTT.